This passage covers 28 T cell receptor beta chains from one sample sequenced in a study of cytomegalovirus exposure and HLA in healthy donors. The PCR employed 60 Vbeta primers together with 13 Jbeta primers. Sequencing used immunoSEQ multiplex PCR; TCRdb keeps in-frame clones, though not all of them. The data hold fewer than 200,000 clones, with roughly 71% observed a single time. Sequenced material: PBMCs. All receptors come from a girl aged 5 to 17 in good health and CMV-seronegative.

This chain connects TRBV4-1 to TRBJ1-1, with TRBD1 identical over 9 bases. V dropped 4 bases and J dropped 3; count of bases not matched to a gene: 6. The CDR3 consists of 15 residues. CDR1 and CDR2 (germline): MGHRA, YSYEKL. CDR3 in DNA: TGCGCCAGCAGCCGGACAGGGGTTTTGGACACTGAAGCTTTCTTT. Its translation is CASSRTGVLDTEAFF.

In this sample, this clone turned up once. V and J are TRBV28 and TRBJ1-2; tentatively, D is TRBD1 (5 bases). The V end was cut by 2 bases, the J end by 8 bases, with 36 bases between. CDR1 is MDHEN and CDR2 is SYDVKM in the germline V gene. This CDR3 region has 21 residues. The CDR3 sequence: CASSLKFALLGRGFTNEGYTF. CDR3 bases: TGTGCCAGCAGTTTAAAATTTGCCCTCCTTGGGAGGGGTTTTACTAACGAGGGCTACACCTTC.

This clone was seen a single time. The CDR3 here is CASSAPGGGTDTQYF. The DNA for the CDR3 is TGTGCCAGCAGCGCGCCAGGGGGCGGCACAGATACGCAGTATTTT. V gene TRBV9 combines with J gene TRBJ2-3; the match to TRBD1 covers 8 bases. Germline V lookup: CDR1 SGDLS, CDR2 YYNGEE. The CDR3 runs 15 residues. After removal of 3 bases from V and 1 base from J, the junction contained 4 bases not matched to a gene.

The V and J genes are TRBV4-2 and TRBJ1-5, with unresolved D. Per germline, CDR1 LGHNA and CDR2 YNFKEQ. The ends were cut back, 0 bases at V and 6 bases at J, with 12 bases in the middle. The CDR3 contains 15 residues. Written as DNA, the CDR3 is TGTGCCAGCAGCCAAGAAAGTGGAACGGGTCAGCCCCAGCATTTT. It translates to CASSQESGTGQPQHF.

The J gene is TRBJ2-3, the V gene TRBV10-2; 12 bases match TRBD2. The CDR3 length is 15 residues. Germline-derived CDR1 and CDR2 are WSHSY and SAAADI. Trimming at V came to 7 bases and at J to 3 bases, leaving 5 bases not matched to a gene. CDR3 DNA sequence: TGCGCCAGCATTGCGACTAGCGGGGGAACAGATACGCAGTATTTT. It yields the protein CASIATSGGTDTQYF.

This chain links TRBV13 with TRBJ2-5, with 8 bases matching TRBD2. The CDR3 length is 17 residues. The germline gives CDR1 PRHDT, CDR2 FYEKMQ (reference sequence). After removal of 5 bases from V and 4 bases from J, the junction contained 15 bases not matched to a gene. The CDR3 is CASSTRDRGLVSETQYF. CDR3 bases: TGTGCCAGCAGCACCCGGGACCGGGGACTAGTTTCAGAGACCCAGTACTTC.

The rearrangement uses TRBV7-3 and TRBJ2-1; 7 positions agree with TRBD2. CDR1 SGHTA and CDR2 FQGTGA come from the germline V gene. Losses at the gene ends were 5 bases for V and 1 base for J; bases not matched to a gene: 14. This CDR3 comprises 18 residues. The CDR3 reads CASSPTGLTPGSYNEQFF. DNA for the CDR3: TGTGCCAGCAGCCCCACGGGACTAACCCCCGGGTCCTACAATGAGCAGTTCTTC.

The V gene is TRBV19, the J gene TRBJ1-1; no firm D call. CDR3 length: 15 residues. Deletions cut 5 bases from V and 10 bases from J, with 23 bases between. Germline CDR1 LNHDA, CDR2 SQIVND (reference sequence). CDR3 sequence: CASSERGVVPLAAFF. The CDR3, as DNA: TGTGCCAGTAGTGAGCGGGGTGTGGTGCCACTGGCAGCTTTCTTT.

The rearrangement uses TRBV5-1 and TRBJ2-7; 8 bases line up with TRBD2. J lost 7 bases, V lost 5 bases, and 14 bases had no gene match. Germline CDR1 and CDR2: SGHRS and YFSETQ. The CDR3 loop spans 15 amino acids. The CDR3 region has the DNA TGCGCCAGCAGTCATATCGCGGCGGGGGGCAGGGAGCAGTACTTC. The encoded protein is CASSHIAAGGREQYF. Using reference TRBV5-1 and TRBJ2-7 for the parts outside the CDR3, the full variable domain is KAGVTQTPRYLIKTRGQQVTLSCSPISGHRSVSWYQQTPGQGLQFLFEYFSETQRNKGNFPGRFSGRQFSNSRSEMNVSTLELGDSALYLCASSHIAAGGREQYFGPGTRLTVT.

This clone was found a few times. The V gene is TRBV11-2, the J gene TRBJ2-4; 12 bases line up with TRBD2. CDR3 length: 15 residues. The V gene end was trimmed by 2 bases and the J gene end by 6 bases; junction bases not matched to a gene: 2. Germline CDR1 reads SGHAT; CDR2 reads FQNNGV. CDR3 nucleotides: TGTGCCAGCAGCTTACTAGCGGGGGGGCCAAACATTCAGTACTTC. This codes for CASSLLAGGPNIQYF. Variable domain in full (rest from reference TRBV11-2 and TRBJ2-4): EAGVAQSPRYKIIEKRQSVAFWCNPISGHATLYWYQQILGQGPKLLIQFQNNGVVDDSQLPKDRFSAERLKGVDSTLKIQPAKLEDSAVYLCASSLLAGGPNIQYFGAGTRLSVL.

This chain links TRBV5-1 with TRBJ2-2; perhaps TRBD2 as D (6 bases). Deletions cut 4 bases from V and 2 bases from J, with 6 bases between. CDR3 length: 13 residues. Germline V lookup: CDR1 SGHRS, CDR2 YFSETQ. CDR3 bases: TGCGCCAGCAGCGCGGGAAACACCGGGGAGCTGTTTTTT. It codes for CASSAGNTGELFF.

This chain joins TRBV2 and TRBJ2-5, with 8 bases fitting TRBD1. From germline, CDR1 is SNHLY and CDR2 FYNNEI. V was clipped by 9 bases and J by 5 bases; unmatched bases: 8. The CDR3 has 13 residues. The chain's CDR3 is CASYRGAQETQYF. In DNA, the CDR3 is TGTGCCAGTTACAGGGGGGCCCAGGAGACCCAGTACTTC.

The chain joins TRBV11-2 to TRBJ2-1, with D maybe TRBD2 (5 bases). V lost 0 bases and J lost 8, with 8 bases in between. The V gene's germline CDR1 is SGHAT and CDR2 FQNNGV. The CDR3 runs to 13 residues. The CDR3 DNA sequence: TGTGCCAGCAGCTTAGATCGCGGGCATGAGCAGTTCTTC. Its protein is CASSLDRGHEQFF.

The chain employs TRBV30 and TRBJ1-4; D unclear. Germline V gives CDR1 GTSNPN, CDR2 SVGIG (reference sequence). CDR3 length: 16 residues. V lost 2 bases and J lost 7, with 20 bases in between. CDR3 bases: TGTGCCTGGAGTATCCGACTAGGAGGAATCGGTGAAAAACTGTTTTTT. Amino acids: CAWSIRLGGIGEKLFF.

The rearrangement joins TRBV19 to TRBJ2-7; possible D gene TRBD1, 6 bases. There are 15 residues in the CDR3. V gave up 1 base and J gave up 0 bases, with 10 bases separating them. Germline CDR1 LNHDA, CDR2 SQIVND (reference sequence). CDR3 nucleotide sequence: TGTGCCAGTAGTATAGGAACAGGGCCCTCCTACGAGCAGTACTTC. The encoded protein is CASSIGTGPSYEQYF.

The chain's CDR3 is CASTEGAFTEAFF. The CDR3 DNA sequence: TGTGCCAGCACGGAGGGGGCTTTCACTGAAGCTTTCTTT. The chain couples TRBV25-1 to TRBJ1-1; 7 nucleotides align to TRBD1. After removal of 7 bases from V and 4 bases from J, the junction contained 6 bases not matched to a gene. Looked up from germline, CDR1 is MGHDK and CDR2 is SYGVNS. The CDR3 sequence is 13 residues long.

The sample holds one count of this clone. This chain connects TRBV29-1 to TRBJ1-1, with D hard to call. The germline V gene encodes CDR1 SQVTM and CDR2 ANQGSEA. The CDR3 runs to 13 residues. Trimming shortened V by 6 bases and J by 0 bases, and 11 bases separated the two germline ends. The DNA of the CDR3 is TGCAGCGTGGTAACCCAGATGAACACTGAAGCTTTCTTT. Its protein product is CSVVTQMNTEAFF.

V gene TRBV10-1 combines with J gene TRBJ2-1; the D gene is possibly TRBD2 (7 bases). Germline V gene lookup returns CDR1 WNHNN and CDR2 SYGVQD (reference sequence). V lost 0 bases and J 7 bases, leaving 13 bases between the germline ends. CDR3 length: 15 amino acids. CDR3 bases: TGCGCCAGCAGTGAGTCGGAGGGGGGGACGAATGAGCAGTTCTTC. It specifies CASSESEGGTNEQFF.

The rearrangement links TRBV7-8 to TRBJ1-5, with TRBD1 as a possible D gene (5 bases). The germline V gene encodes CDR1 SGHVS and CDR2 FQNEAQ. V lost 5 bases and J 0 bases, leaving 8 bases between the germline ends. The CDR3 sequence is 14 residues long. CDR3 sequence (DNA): TGTGCCAGCAGCCCGGGGGATAGCAATCAGCCCCAGCATTTT. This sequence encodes CASSPGDSNQPQHF.

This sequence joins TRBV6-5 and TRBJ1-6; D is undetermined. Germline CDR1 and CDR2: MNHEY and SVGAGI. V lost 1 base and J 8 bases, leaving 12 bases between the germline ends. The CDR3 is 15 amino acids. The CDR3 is CASSYLRILDSPLHF. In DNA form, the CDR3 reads TGTGCCAGCAGTTACTTGCGAATTCTCGATTCACCCCTCCACTTT.

The CDR3 reads CATAPLERHQPQHF. CDR3 in DNA: TGTGCCACCGCCCCCCTGGAGAGGCATCAGCCCCAGCATTTT. This rearrangement joins TRBV19 to TRBJ1-5, with unresolved D. Germline V gene lookup returns CDR1 LNHDA and CDR2 SQIVND (reference sequence). V was cut by 10 bases and J by 5 bases, with 18 bases left in between. The CDR3 sequence is 14 residues long.

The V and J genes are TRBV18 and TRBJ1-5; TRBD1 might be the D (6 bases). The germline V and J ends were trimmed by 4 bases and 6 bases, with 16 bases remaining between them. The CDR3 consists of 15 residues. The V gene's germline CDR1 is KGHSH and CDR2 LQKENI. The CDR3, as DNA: TGTGCCAGCTCACAGGGAGACAGGACGAGTCAGCCCCAGCATTTT. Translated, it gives CASSQGDRTSQPQHF. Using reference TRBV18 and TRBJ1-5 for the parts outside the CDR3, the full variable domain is NAGVMQNPRHLVRRRGQEARLRCSPMKGHSHVYWYRQLPEEGLKFMVYLQKENIIDESGMPKERFSAEFPKEGPSILRIQQVVRGDSAAYFCASSQGDRTSQPQHFGDGTRLSIL.

The CDR3 DNA follows: TGTGCCAGCAGCCCACCGACAGGGGATGCCGGGGAGCTGTTTTTT. It translates to CASSPPTGDAGELFF. The J gene is TRBJ2-2, the V gene TRBV7-9; TRBD1 matches at 8 bases. Germline CDR1 is SEHNR and CDR2 is FQNEAQ (reference sequence). V shed 5 bases and J 6 bases; nucleotides not matched to a gene: 8. The CDR3 covers 15 residues.

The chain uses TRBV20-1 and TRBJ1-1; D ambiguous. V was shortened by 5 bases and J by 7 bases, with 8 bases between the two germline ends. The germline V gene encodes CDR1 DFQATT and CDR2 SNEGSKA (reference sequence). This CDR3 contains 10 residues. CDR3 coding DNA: TGCAGTGCTGGCCGCCTTGAAGCTTTCTTT. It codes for CSAGRLEAFF.

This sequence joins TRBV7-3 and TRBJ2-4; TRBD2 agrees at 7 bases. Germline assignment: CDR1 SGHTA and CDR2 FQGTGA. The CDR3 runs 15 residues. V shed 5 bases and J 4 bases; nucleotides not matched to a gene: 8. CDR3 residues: CASSAQTGLKNIQYF. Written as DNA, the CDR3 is TGTGCCAGCAGCGCACAAACGGGACTAAAAAACATTCAGTACTTC.

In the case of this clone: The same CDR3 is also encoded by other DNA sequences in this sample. CDR3 protein: CASRTGVNTEAFF. CDR3 nucleotides: TGTGCCAGCAGGACAGGGGTGAACACTGAAGCTTTCTTT. This sequence joins TRBV6-1 and TRBJ1-1; TRBD1 matches 8 bases. V lost 6 bases, J lost 0 bases, and 0 bases stayed unmatched. Germline lookup yields CDR1 MNHNS and CDR2 SASEGT. The length of the CDR3 is 13 residues.

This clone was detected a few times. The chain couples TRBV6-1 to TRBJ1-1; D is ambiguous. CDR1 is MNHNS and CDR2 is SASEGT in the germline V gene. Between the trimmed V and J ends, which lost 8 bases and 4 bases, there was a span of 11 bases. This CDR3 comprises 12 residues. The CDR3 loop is CASGVSSTEAFF. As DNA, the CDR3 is TGTGCCAGCGGAGTATCAAGCACTGAAGCTTTCTTT.

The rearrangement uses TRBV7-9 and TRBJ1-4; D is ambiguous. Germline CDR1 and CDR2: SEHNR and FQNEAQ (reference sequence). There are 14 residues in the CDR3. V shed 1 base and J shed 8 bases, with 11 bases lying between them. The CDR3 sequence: CASSLGTFNEKLFF. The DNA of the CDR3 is TGTGCCAGCAGCTTAGGAACATTCAACGAAAAACTGTTTTTT.